These T cell receptor beta chains were read from a single sample in a study of T cell responses to AZD1222 COVID-19 vaccine. Using immunoSEQ multiplex PCR, the repertoire was profiled, and TCRdb retains in-frame clones only, with some absent. The sample lists approximately 140,000 clones, more than 80% seen once, with 3.2% in the top ten. The sequencing here drew on peripheral blood, taken 28 days after the second AZD1222 dose. Receptor source: an adult who received the AZD1222 COVID-19 vaccine. Both conserved end residues are part of each CDR3. A D gene is named only where the DNA matches it firmly. A row's size may be missing; if present it is once, few, many or a size class.

size	D	J	V	DNA	CDR3
NA	TRBD2	TRBJ2-1	TRBV7-9	TGTGCCAGCAGCTTGGGAGCGGGAGTTTACAATGAGCAGTTCTTC	CASSLGAGVYNEQFF
NA	TRBD1	TRBJ1-2	TRBV10-2	TGCGCCAGCACTGGGACAGACCACTATGGCTACACCTTC	CASTGTDHYGYTF
NA	NA	TRBJ1-6	TRBV9	TGTGCCAGCAGCAGCTCAGCTACACCCCTCCACTTT	CASSSSATPLHF
NA	NA	TRBJ2-1	TRBV18	TGTGCCAGCTCACCAGGTTGGCGGGAAAATTCCAATGAGCAGTTCTTC	CASSPGWRENSNEQFF
NA	NA	TRBJ2-5	TRBV10-1	TGCGCCAGCAGTGAGGCAGGGAAAGAGACCCAGTACTTC	CASSEAGKETQYF
NA	NA	TRBJ1-2	TRBV3-1/TRBV3-2	TGTGCCAGCAGCCAAGGACCTACGGGTGGCTACACCTTC	CASSQGPTGGYTF
NA	NA	TRBJ2-1	TRBV27	TGTGCCAGCAGAGGGGCGGTCAATGAGCAGTTCTTC	CASRGAVNEQFF
NA	TRBD1	TRBJ1-1	TRBV4-2	TGTGCCAGCAGCCAAGGACAGGGTGACACTGAAGCTTTCTTT	CASSQGQGDTEAFF
NA	NA	TRBJ1-5	TRBV5-1	TGCGCCAGCAGCTTGAGAGAACCCCAGCATTTT	CASSLREPQHF
NA	NA	TRBJ2-1	TRBV9	TGTGCCAGCAGCGTAGGGGCAGGGAAGGTAAATGAGCAGTTCTTC	CASSVGAGKVNEQFF
NA	TRBD2	TRBJ2-1	TRBV5-1	TGCGCCAGCAGCTTGGCCGTGACTAGCGGAAACTACAATGAGCAGTTCTTC	CASSLAVTSGNYNEQFF
NA	NA	TRBJ1-1	TRBV6-4	TGTGCCAGCGCCCCCGAGTCTAACACTGAAGCTTTCTTT	CASAPESNTEAFF
NA	NA	TRBJ1-5	TRBV6-1	TGTGCCAGCAGTGATAGTGGGTCCAATCAGCCCCAGCATTTT	CASSDSGSNQPQHF
NA	NA	TRBJ2-2	TRBV5-5	TGTGCCAGCAGCCCCCTTACCAACACCGGGGAGCTGTTTTTT	CASSPLTNTGELFF
NA	TRBD1	TRBJ1-4	TRBV27	TGTGCCAGCAGTTTATACGCGACAGGGTTGGGTGAAAAACTGTTTTTT	CASSLYATGLGEKLFF
NA	NA	TRBJ1-1	TRBV11-2	TGTGCCAGCAGCTTACTGGGGGGCACTGAAGCTTTCTTT	CASSLLGGTEAFF
few	NA	TRBJ2-5	TRBV12-3/TRBV12-4	TGTGCCATCCGGGACTGGAACCAAGAGACCCAGTACTTC	CAIRDWNQETQYF
once	NA	TRBJ1-5	TRBV3-1/TRBV3-2	TGTGCCAGCAGCCAGAGAGGACCGAGCTTTGATCAGCCCCAGCATTTT	CASSQRGPSFDQPQHF
NA	TRBD2	TRBJ2-1	TRBV5-6	TGTGCCAGCAGCCCCGGACTAGCGGGGGTGGGGAATGAGCAGTTCTTC	CASSPGLAGVGNEQFF
few	TRBD1	TRBJ2-7	TRBV2	TGTGCCACTGGACAGGGGGGTTACGAGCAGTACTTC	CATGQGGYEQYF
NA	NA	TRBJ1-1	TRBV15	TGTGCCACCAGCAGAGAGGCACCGAGGCCCCCCTTGGACGCTGAAGCTTTCTTT	CATSREAPRPPLDAEAFF
NA	TRBD1	TRBJ1-3	TRBV4-2	TGTGCCAGCAGCCTACAGACAGGGGCCGGAAACACCATATATTTT	CASSLQTGAGNTIYF
NA	NA	TRBJ1-1	TRBV28	TGTGCCAGCCTCTCCAGGGAGAACACTGAAGCTTTCTTT	CASLSRENTEAFF
NA	NA	TRBJ1-1	TRBV11-2	TGTGCCAGCAGCTTAGGCGTCACTGAAGCTTTCTTT	CASSLGVTEAFF
once	TRBD1	TRBJ2-7	TRBV18	TGTGCCAGCTCACAACCGGGACAGGGGACCTACGAGCAGTACTTC	CASSQPGQGTYEQYF
NA	TRBD2	TRBJ2-1	TRBV19	TGTGCCAGTAGAACTCTAGCGGGAGGTAACAATGAGCAGTTCTTC	CASRTLAGGNNEQFF
NA	TRBD1	TRBJ1-2	TRBV24-1	TGTGCCACCAGTCAAGAAGGACAGGTTGGTTATGGCTACACCTTC	CATSQEGQVGYGYTF
NA	NA	TRBJ2-1	TRBV2	TGTGCCAGCGCGTGGGACAATGAGCAGTTCTTC	CASAWDNEQFF
NA	NA	TRBJ1-6	TRBV27	TGTGCCAGCAGTCCCCGACAGAGCTCCTATAATTCACCCCTCCACTTT	CASSPRQSSYNSPLHF
NA	TRBD2	TRBJ2-1	TRBV7-2	TGTGCCAGCAGCTTCGGGAGGCCCGCCTACAATGAGCAGTTCTTC	CASSFGRPAYNEQFF
NA	NA	TRBJ2-7	TRBV19	TGTGCCAGTAGACAAAAGCCTCTCCCGGACCCCACCGTCTACGAGCAGTACTTC	CASRQKPLPDPTVYEQYF
NA	TRBD1	TRBJ1-1	TRBV5-4	TGTGCCAGCAGCCCACCAGGGGGCTTCGGGGCTTTCTTT	CASSPPGGFGAFF
NA	NA	TRBJ1-6	TRBV2	TGTGCCAGCAGTGAACAACTGCTAAATTCACCCCTCCACTTT	CASSEQLLNSPLHF
once	NA	TRBJ1-1	TRBV7-7	TGTGCCAGCAGCTTTCGGTCGGCGAACACTGAAGCTTTCTTT	CASSFRSANTEAFF
NA	NA	TRBJ1-2	TRBV6-4	TGTGCCAGCGCAACGACAGCGCATCATGGCTACACCTTC	CASATTAHHGYTF
NA	NA	TRBJ2-1	TRBV4-1	TGCGCCAGCAGCCAAGGGTGGAGGGCTGGGAATGAGCAGTTCTTC	CASSQGWRAGNEQFF